This TCR beta chain was retrieved from a study of multiple sclerosis patients with progressive multifocal leukoencephalopathy. As for this clone: Its antigen is unidentified.

Germline V lookup: CDR1 LGHNA, CDR2 YSLEER. The trim removed 5 bases at V and 5 bases at J, leaving 4 bases unmatched. The CDR3 runs to 13 residues. Indicated time point: before natalizumab initiation. Study-wide results and limits: Less diverse TRB repertoires were suggested in most PML patients. PML-onset expanded TRB clones were detectable before and during natalizumab therapy.

Sequencing used immunoSEQ multiplex PCR; TCRdb keeps in-frame clones, though not all of them. Of fewer than 40,000 clones in the sample, 90% to 95% were seen once. This receptor was taken from a man in his thirties or forties with multiple sclerosis. Sequencing was done on a sample of PBMCs. The J gene is TRBJ2-7, the V gene TRBV4-3; 9 nucleotides agree with TRBD1. The CDR3 protein is CASSDRGMDEQYF. CDR3 bases: TGCGCCAGCAGCGACAGGGGGATGGACGAGCAGTACTTC.